Below, 31 T cell receptor beta chains from the same sample are listed, as sequenced in a study of vaccination and CD4 T cells after COVID-19 (dated 2022 in TCRdb). The receptor library was made with PCR. Sequencing was performed on an Illumina iSeq 100. TCR sequencing of DNA from cultured CD4+ T cells used the Oncomine TCR Beta short-read assay at the Johns Hopkins FTIC core. The public reads were run again by TCRdb, first through fastp at Q25 and then through MiXCR, and only productive beta chains were kept. A single entry per CDR3 protein holds the most common genes and DNA from its merged rows. The sample includes 9,000 to 15,000 distinct CDR3 sequences, with roughly 51% observed a single time. Of the sample, more than 25% is held by the ten largest clones. What this sample's treatment or condition label stands for: roughly 11-day PBMC culture with coronavirus spike peptide pools or control peptides (ViraFEST assay).

The antigens for these receptors are not known. The sample was CD4+ T cells from blood, cultured in vitro. The receptors here all came from a human donor who had recovered from COVID-19.

The rearrangement uses TRBV28 and TRBJ2-3; D is perhaps TRBD1 (5 bases). In germline, CDR1 is MDHEN, CDR2 SYDVKM. With 8 bases removed from V and 1 base from J, the gap between germline ends came to 16 bases. The CDR3 extends over 15 amino acids. The DNA of the CDR3 is TGTGCCAGCCGAACGTCTGACAGTCGCACAGATACGCAGTATTTT. It encodes CASRTSDSRTDTQYF. The variable domain in full, with the rest retrieved from reference TRBV28 and TRBJ2-3, is DVKVTQSSRYLVKRTGEKVFLECVQDMDHENMFWYRQDPGLGLRLIYFSYDVKMKEKGDIPEGYSVSREKKERFSLILESASTNQTSMYLCASRTSDSRTDTQYFGPGTRLTVL.

This clonotype was seen a handful of times. This chain uses TRBV7-6 with TRBJ1-6; a weak D match, TRBD1 (5 bases). The ends were cut back, 2 bases at V and 11 bases at J, with 7 bases in the middle. Germline V gives CDR1 SGHVS, CDR2 FNYEAQ. This CDR3 is 12 amino acids long. The CDR3 is CASSLSGAPLHF. DNA for the CDR3: TGTGCCAGCAGCTTATCGGGGGCACCCCTCCACTTT.

This chain joins TRBV25-1 and TRBJ2-6; the D gene is possibly TRBD1 (6 bases). Deletions cut 5 bases from V and 2 bases from J, with 7 bases between. The CDR3 runs to 14 residues. CDR1 and CDR2 (germline): MGHDK, SYGVNS. CDR3 in amino acids: CASSKGAGANVLTF. DNA for the CDR3: TGTGCCAGCAGTAAGGGGGCTGGGGCCAACGTCCTGACTTTC.

This clonotype was detected a few times. V gene TRBV20-1 combines with J gene TRBJ1-1, with 7 bases that match TRBD1. Germline V gives CDR1 DFQATT, CDR2 SNEGSKA (reference sequence). V lost 0 bases, J lost 4 bases, and 17 bases stayed unmatched. This CDR3 has 18 residues. This CDR3 is CSARDLHQQGGPPTEAFF. DNA for the CDR3: TGCAGTGCTAGAGATCTCCATCAACAAGGGGGCCCGCCCACTGAAGCTTTCTTT.

The J gene is TRBJ1-1, the V gene TRBV12-3 or TRBV12-4; D remains ambiguous. The V and J ends lost 5 bases and 6 bases respectively, with 22 bases between them. CDR3 length equals 16 residues. CDR3 DNA sequence: TGTGCCAGCAGTCCCCCGTTCGGGGAGGGTAGCCCTGAAGCTTTCTTT. It codes for CASSPPFGEGSPEAFF.

The chain couples TRBV2 to TRBJ2-6; TRBD1 aligns across 12 bases. The CDR3 is 16 residues long. With V trimmed by 11 bases and J by 4 bases, 9 bases remained unmatched. The V gene's germline CDR1 is SNHLY and CDR2 FYNNEI. The CDR3 reads CAGSGTGGTGANVLTF. Here the CDR3 DNA reads TGTGCCGGTTCCGGGACAGGGGGCACCGGGGCCAACGTCCTGACTTTC.

The chain uses TRBV11-2 and TRBJ2-7; TRBD1 matches at 9 bases. Germline CDR1 and CDR2: SGHAT and FQNNGV. CDR3 length equals 15 residues. V lost 7 bases, J lost 2 bases, and 9 bases stayed unmatched. The CDR3 bases are TGTGCCAGCAAAAAACTACAGGGGGCTCCCTACGAGCAGTACTTC. Translated, it gives CASKKLQGAPYEQYF.

This chain connects TRBV27 to TRBJ2-1, with TRBD2 identical over 9 bases. This CDR3 has 14 residues. The J segment lost 4 bases and the V segment lost 5 bases, leaving 3 bases of the junction unmatched. The germline gives CDR1 MNHEY, CDR2 SMNVEV (reference sequence). The CDR3 DNA sequence: TGTGCCAGCAGTCTAGCGGGAACGTACAATGAGCAGTTCTTC. Protein sequence: CASSLAGTYNEQFF.

The chain combines TRBV4-3 with TRBJ2-1, with TRBD2 identical over 10 bases. The CDR3 is 16 amino acids. Trimming removed 4 bases from V and 1 base from J; junction bases left unmatched: 4. In germline, CDR1 is LGHNA, CDR2 YSLEER. The CDR3 region is CASSRGLASSYNEQFF. The DNA of the CDR3 is TGCGCCAGCAGCCGGGGACTAGCGAGTTCCTACAATGAGCAGTTCTTC.

The CDR3 reads CASSEGTGGSTDTQYF. CDR3 sequence (DNA): TGTGCCAGCAGTGAAGGGACAGGGGGCAGTACAGATACGCAGTATTTT. The rearrangement uses TRBV2 and TRBJ2-3; 11 bases are shared with TRBD1. The CDR3 is 16 residues long. V was clipped by 1 base and J by 3 bases; unmatched bases: 3. Germline assignment: CDR1 SNHLY and CDR2 FYNNEI.

The genes are TRBV9 and TRBJ2-5, with 7 bases that match TRBD1. The CDR3 is 15 residues long. The trim removed 2 bases at V and 5 bases at J, leaving 9 bases unmatched. Germline V lookup: CDR1 SGDLS, CDR2 YYNGEE. The CDR3 DNA reads as TGTGCCAGCAGCGTTGCGACAGGGACGTACGAGACCCAGTACTTC. It codes for CASSVATGTYETQYF.

The rearrangement uses TRBV20-1 and TRBJ2-7, with D perhaps TRBD1 or TRBD2 (6 bases each). CDR3 size: 11 residues. Germline CDR1 and CDR2: DFQATT and SNEGSKA (reference sequence). Between the trimmed V and J ends, which lost 3 bases and 7 bases, there was a span of 10 bases. CDR3 region: CSARWGAEQYF. The CDR3 bases are TGCAGTGCTAGGTGGGGGGCTGAGCAGTACTTC.

The chain links TRBV20-1 to TRBJ2-7, with TRBD1 matching 7 bases. Germline V lookup: CDR1 DFQATT, CDR2 SNEGSKA (reference sequence). The J segment lost 1 base and the V segment lost 3 bases, leaving 6 bases of the junction unmatched. This CDR3 comprises 14 residues. The CDR3 region has the DNA TGCAGTGCTAGTATGGCAGGGGGTTCCTACGAGCAGTACTTC. Translated: CSASMAGGSYEQYF.

This chain connects TRBV20-1 to TRBJ2-1; TRBD1 is a possible D gene (5 bases). The CDR3 consists of 14 residues. Looked up from germline, CDR1 is DFQATT and CDR2 is SNEGSKA (reference sequence). V was cut by 1 base and J by 0 bases, with 7 bases left in between. CDR3 loop: CSARGDSSYNEQFF. The CDR3 DNA reads as TGCAGTGCTAGAGGAGACAGCTCCTACAATGAGCAGTTCTTC.

This chain joins TRBV19 and TRBJ2-5, with 12 bases aligning to TRBD2. The CDR3 extends over 15 amino acids. V shed 6 bases and J 1 base; nucleotides not matched to a gene: 3. The germline CDR1 and CDR2 sequences are LNHDA and SQIVND (reference sequence). The CDR3 nucleotides read TGTGCCAGTAGCCCACTAGCGGGGGGCCAAGAGACCCAGTACTTC. This gives the protein CASSPLAGGQETQYF.

The rearrangement links TRBV6-2 or TRBV6-3 to TRBJ1-1; possibly TRBD1 for D (6 bases). Between the trimmed V and J ends, which lost 2 bases and 3 bases, there was a span of 10 bases. CDR3 size: 14 residues. From germline, CDR1 is MNHEY and CDR2 SVGEGT. The chain's CDR3 is CASSYGGAYTEAFF. The CDR3 DNA follows: TGTGCCAGCAGTTACGGGGGGGCTTACACTGAAGCTTTCTTT.

In this sample, this clonotype turned up a few times. V usage is TRBV7-8 and J usage is TRBJ2-3; D is undetermined. The ends were cut back, 5 bases at V and 5 bases at J, with 20 bases in the middle. The V gene's germline CDR1 is SGHVS and CDR2 FQNEAQ. This CDR3 is 16 amino acids long. The CDR3 region is CASSLRRAYSIDTQYF. The CDR3 DNA reads TGTGCCAGCAGCCTAAGACGGGCCTACTCGATAGATACGCAGTATTTT.

This clonotype showed up just a few times. The chain joins TRBV20-1 to TRBJ2-7; 12 positions agree with TRBD2. Germline trimming cut 4 bases from V and 1 base from J; bases unmatched to any gene: 5. There are 15 residues in the CDR3. Germline V gives CDR1 DFQATT, CDR2 SNEGSKA (reference sequence). This chain's CDR3 is CSATALAGGSYEQYF. The CDR3 DNA is TGCAGTGCTACCGCACTAGCGGGAGGATCCTACGAGCAGTACTTC.

V gene TRBV28 combines with J gene TRBJ1-1, with TRBD1 as a possible D gene (5 bases). Germline CDR1 MDHEN, CDR2 SYDVKM. This CDR3 region has 16 residues. V was shortened by 5 bases and J by 3 bases, with 19 bases between the two germline ends. Written as DNA, the CDR3 is TGTGCCAGCAGTCTCAGCCGTGCGGGGCGAGACACTGAAGCTTTCTTT. This codes for CASSLSRAGRDTEAFF.

The chain recombines TRBV2 with TRBJ2-6; 8 nucleotides agree with TRBD2. The V segment lost 4 bases and the J segment 0 bases; nucleotides outside the gene matches: 8. The CDR3 is 18 amino acids. Germline CDR1 SNHLY, CDR2 FYNNEI. The CDR3 protein is CASSVALAGPSGANVLTF. The DNA of the CDR3 is TGTGCCAGCAGTGTCGCGCTAGCGGGCCCCTCTGGGGCCAACGTCCTGACTTTC.

The table lists this clonotype with a few counts. The chain couples TRBV6-1 to TRBJ1-2; 7 positions match TRBD1. Looked up from germline, CDR1 is MNHNS and CDR2 is SASEGT. With 7 bases clipped from V and 3 bases from J, the junction kept 8 bases outside the gene matches. The CDR3 is 14 amino acids. In DNA form, the CDR3 reads TGTGCCAGCACCAACAGGGGAATGGACTATGGCTACACCTTC. Its protein is CASTNRGMDYGYTF.

This clonotype was detected a few times. V and J are TRBV20-1 and TRBJ2-5; D uncertain. CDR3 size: 15 residues. Germline CDR1 is DFQATT and CDR2 is SNEGSKA (reference sequence). V was pared by 0 bases and J by 4 bases, with 15 bases between. The CDR3 sequence: CSARDHLAPGETQYF. The CDR3 DNA follows: TGCAGTGCTAGAGATCACCTTGCCCCCGGAGAGACCCAGTACTTC.

This clonotype has more than one count but fewer than ten. V usage is TRBV11-2 and J usage is TRBJ1-1; D not certain. The ends were cut back, 3 bases at V and 5 bases at J, with 13 bases in the middle. Germline values: CDR1 SGHAT, CDR2 FQNNGV. CDR3 length equals 14 residues. The CDR3 here is CASSLQAVGTEAFF. The CDR3, as DNA: TGTGCCAGCAGCTTGCAGGCCGTGGGGACTGAAGCTTTCTTT.

The rearrangement joins TRBV6-1 to TRBJ1-1; 7 nucleotides line up with TRBD1. The ends lost 6 bases at V and 3 bases at J; junction bases unmatched: 10. The CDR3 sequence is 15 residues long. Germline V gives CDR1 MNHNS, CDR2 SASEGT. This chain's CDR3 is CASSLRGRPDTEAFF. CDR3 coding DNA: TGTGCCAGCAGCCTAAGGGGGCGGCCGGACACTGAAGCTTTCTTT.

The chain links TRBV2 to TRBJ1-2, with a possible D match to TRBD1 (5 bases). Germline CDR1 and CDR2: SNHLY and FYNNEI. V gave up 2 bases and J gave up 2 bases, with 12 bases separating them. The CDR3 length is 15 residues. The CDR3 nucleotides are TGTGCCAGCAGTGAACTTGGGGGGGGAAACTATGGCTACACCTTC. It yields the protein CASSELGGGNYGYTF.

The chain employs TRBV6-2 or TRBV6-3 and TRBJ1-1; D not certain. The V gene lost 0 bases and the J gene lost 6 bases, with 8 bases spanning the gap. The CDR3 consists of 13 residues. In germline, CDR1 is MNHEY, CDR2 SVGEGT. The CDR3 sequence is CASSYSYHPEAFF. The DNA of the CDR3 is TGTGCCAGCAGTTACTCCTATCATCCTGAAGCTTTCTTT.

This clonotype appeared once. The rearrangement uses TRBV5-1 and TRBJ1-6, with D hard to call. The CDR3 has 14 residues. Trimming shortened V by 0 bases and J by 5 bases, and 6 bases separated the two germline ends. Germline CDR1 reads SGHRS; CDR2 reads YFSETQ. This chain's CDR3 is CASSLVEDNSPLHF. CDR3 coding DNA: TGCGCCAGCAGCTTGGTGGAGGATAATTCACCCCTCCACTTT. Full variable domain (missing parts from reference TRBV5-1 and TRBJ1-6): KAGVTQTPRYLIKTRGQQVTLSCSPISGHRSVSWYQQTPGQGLQFLFEYFSETQRNKGNFPGRFSGRQFSNSRSEMNVSTLELGDSALYLCASSLVEDNSPLHFGNGTRLTVT.

The J gene is TRBJ1-6, the V gene TRBV19; maybe TRBD1 (5 bases). This CDR3 region has 15 residues. Per germline, CDR1 LNHDA and CDR2 SQIVND (reference sequence). Deletions cut 3 bases from V and 7 bases from J, with 13 bases between. In DNA, the CDR3 is TGTGCCAGTAGTATTGGGTGGACACCCAATTCACCCCTCCACTTT. This encodes CASSIGWTPNSPLHF.

V usage is TRBV20-1 and J usage is TRBJ1-2; D may be TRBD1 (5 bases). Deletions cut 5 bases from V and 3 bases from J, with 19 bases between. CDR1 DFQATT and CDR2 SNEGSKA come from the germline V gene (reference sequence). The CDR3 length is 15 residues. CDR3 region: CSAWTGAGLDYGYTF. The CDR3 DNA sequence: TGCAGTGCTTGGACGGGAGCAGGGTTAGACTATGGCTACACCTTC.

This clonotype ranks as large. The V gene is TRBV10-3, the J gene TRBJ1-4; 7 positions match TRBD1. Losses at the gene ends were 0 bases for V and 8 bases for J; bases not matched to a gene: 0. The V gene's germline CDR1 is ENHRY and CDR2 SYGVKD. The CDR3 is made up of 13 amino acids. The CDR3 sequence is CAISESGGEKLFF. The CDR3 DNA is TGTGCCATCAGTGAGTCAGGGGGCGAAAAACTGTTTTTT.

The rearrangement joins TRBV10-3 to TRBJ2-2; 9 nucleotides match TRBD2. J lost 7 bases, V lost 6 bases, and 6 bases had no gene match. The germline gives CDR1 ENHRY, CDR2 SYGVKD. The CDR3 length is 14 residues. The CDR3 protein is CAIRPSGTDGELFF. Written as DNA, the CDR3 is TGTGCCATCAGGCCTAGCGGGACTGACGGGGAGCTGTTTTTT.